Listed below are T cell receptor beta chains from one sample, sequenced in a study of regulatory T cells in long-lasting Graves disease. From the multiplex PCR reads, TCRdb called clonotypes with MiXCR, one entry per CDR3 protein. The sample lists about 460,000 distinct CDR3 sequences, 20% to 25% seen once, with around 14% in the top ten. The starting material was peripheral blood mononuclear cells (PBMCs), obtained when the disease was refractory, from a patient treated with antithyroid drugs. These receptor sequences come from a female donor with Graves disease. Each CDR3 is given with its conserved first and last residue. The D gene is left open where the match is weak. Expanded clones get a size class; other rows say once, few or many, or leave the size out.

abundance | j_gene | v_gene | d_gene | CDR3aa | CDR3nt
many | TRBJ1-1 | TRBV28 | TRBD1 | CASSLPQGIGTEAFF | TGTGCCAGCAGTTTACCACAGGGGATTGGTACTGAAGCTTTCTTT
few | TRBJ2-2 | TRBV12-3/TRBV12-4 | . | CASSFNSGNTGELFF | TGTGCCAGCAGTTTCAATAGCGGGAACACCGGGGAGCTGTTTTTT
few | TRBJ1-1 | TRBV5-1 | . | CASRPSTPNTEAFF | TGCGCCAGCAGACCGTCGACACCGAACACTGAAGCTTTCTTT
. | TRBJ2-1 | TRBV28 | TRBD2 | CAITGTSNNEQFF | TGTGCCATAACCGGGACTAGCAACAATGAGCAGTTCTTC
many | TRBJ1-5 | TRBV6-1 | . | CASSHTLGAGGSNQPQHF | TGTGCCAGCAGTCATACTCTGGGAGCCGGGGGTAGCAATCAGCCCCAGCATTTT
. | TRBJ2-2 | TRBV24-1 | . | CATSARSGGELFF | TGTGCCACCAGTGCCAGGTCGGGCGGGGAGCTGTTTTTT
. | TRBJ2-2 | TRBV5-1 | . | CASSFNTNTGELFF | TGCGCCAGCAGCTTCAACACGAACACCGGGGAGCTGTTTTTT
many | TRBJ2-4 | TRBV28 | . | CASGSTEGIQYF | TGTGCCAGTGGCAGTACCGAGGGCATTCAGTACTTC
many | TRBJ1-5 | TRBV28 | . | CASFPPGMPQHF | TGTGCCAGCTTCCCTCCAGGGATGCCCCAGCATTTT
few | TRBJ2-5 | TRBV28 | . | CASSFNDRRLGQETQYF | TGTGCCAGCAGTTTCAATGACCGAAGACTCGGACAAGAGACCCAGTACTTC
. | TRBJ2-6 | TRBV5-1 | TRBD1 | CASSLASGGNGANVLTF | TGCGCCAGCAGCTTGGCCTCAGGGGGTAATGGGGCCAACGTCCTGACTTTC
. | TRBJ2-7 | TRBV10-3 | . | CAISDEGAQVGSDEQYF | TGTGCCATCAGTGACGAAGGGGCGCAGGTTGGTTCGGACGAGCAGTACTTC
few | TRBJ2-2 | TRBV12-3/TRBV12-4 | TRBD2 | CASSFLRGITGELFF | TGTGCCAGCAGTTTCTTGCGGGGGATCACCGGGGAGCTGTTTTTT
once | TRBJ2-1 | TRBV12-3/TRBV12-4 | TRBD2 | CAGSLGRVNEQFF | TGTGCCGGCAGTTTAGGGAGGGTTAATGAGCAGTTCTTC
many | TRBJ2-2 | TRBV6-1 | . | CASRTTPVEYTGELFF | TGTGCCAGCAGGACAACGCCAGTCGAGTACACCGGGGAGCTGTTTTTT
many | TRBJ2-5 | TRBV20-1 | . | CSAKLAQETQYF | TGCAGTGCGAAACTAGCTCAGGAGACCCAGTACTTC